This T cell receptor beta chain was identified during a study of PD-1 blockade in classical Hodgkin lymphoma. Overall study: The nivolumab dose that patients received was 3 mg/kg, given intravenously every 2 weeks.

Regarding this clone: Its specificity is not known.

Data came from immunoSEQ multiplex PCR; TCRdb stores just in-frame clones and leaves some out. The sample includes about 90,000 clones, about 91% seen only once; the top ten take about 10%. Broader study findings: Lower baseline TCR diversity marked trial partial responders and progressors. A significant rise in TCR diversity by C4D1 was seen for CD4+ but not CD8+ cells.

Every single patient, without exception, relapsed after autologous stem cell transplantation, and brentuximab vedotin exposure varied. Complete response, partial response or progressive disease made up the best responses. This specimen was peripheral blood mononuclear cells (PBMCs), taken before the second cycle of nivolumab. The sequence was collected from a human donor with classical Hodgkin lymphoma.

The CDR3 DNA reads as TGTGCCAGCAGCTTAGCCCCTCTAGCGTTTGACGAGCAGTACTTC. It yields the protein CASSLAPLAFDEQYF. J is TRBJ2-7 and V is TRBV7-9, with D tentatively TRBD2 (6 bases). The CDR3 is made up of 15 amino acids. The V end lost 0 bases, the J end lost 5 bases, and 14 bases lay between the germline ends. Per the germline V gene, CDR1 is SEHNR and CDR2 is FQNEAQ (reference sequence).